Shown below are 21 T cell receptor beta chains from a single sample sequenced in a study of T cell responses to AZD1222 COVID-19 vaccine. Sequencing was performed with immunoSEQ multiplex PCR; in TCRdb, only in-frame clones are kept and a portion is missing. The table has 65,000 to 70,000 clones, roughly four fifths seen once. The sequenced sample was peripheral blood, obtained 28 days after the second AZD1222 dose. Source of these receptors: an adult who received the AZD1222 COVID-19 vaccine.

The genes are TRBV6-2 or TRBV6-3 and TRBJ1-2, with 7 bases lining up with TRBD1. Germline lookup yields CDR1 MNHEY and CDR2 SVGEGT. V trimming: 0 bases; J trimming: 0 bases; junction bases outside the gene matches: 13. This CDR3 has 19 amino acids. The CDR3 coding sequence is TGTGCCAGCAGTTACTCCGATCACCGGGACAGCATAACTAACTATGGCTACACCTTC. This translates into CASSYSDHRDSITNYGYTF.

The chain uses TRBV20-1 and TRBJ2-7, with a tentative D call TRBD2 (5 bases). V was trimmed by 3 bases and J by 3 bases, leaving 15 bases between them. This CDR3 contains 14 residues. Germline V gene data show CDR1 as DFQATT and CDR2 as SNEGSKA (reference sequence). As DNA, the CDR3 is TGCAGTGCTAGTGTTGCCAGGACTTTCTACGAGCAGTACTTC. It encodes CSASVARTFYEQYF.

The J gene is TRBJ1-1, the V gene TRBV5-1, with D possibly being TRBD1 (6 bases). Between the trimmed V and J ends, which lost 4 bases and 5 bases, there was a span of 15 bases. The CDR3 extends over 14 amino acids. Germline values: CDR1 SGHRS, CDR2 YFSETQ. The CDR3 region is CASSQQGGETEAFF. The CDR3 DNA follows: TGCGCCAGCAGCCAACAGGGAGGGGAGACTGAAGCTTTCTTT.

This chain joins TRBV4-2 and TRBJ1-6; D unresolved. V gave up 5 bases and J gave up 6 bases, with 14 bases separating them. This CDR3 comprises 15 residues. CDR1 is LGHNA and CDR2 is YNFKEQ in the germline V gene. CDR3 region: CASSNPGEGNSPLHF. CDR3 bases: TGTGCCAGCAGCAACCCAGGAGAGGGTAATTCACCCCTCCACTTT.

This sequence joins TRBV19 and TRBJ2-5; D not certain. The germline V gene has CDR1 LNHDA and CDR2 SQIVND (reference sequence). This CDR3 contains 14 residues. Trimming shortened V by 0 bases and J by 2 bases, and 7 bases separated the two germline ends. The CDR3 sequence is CASSIDTGQETQYF. The CDR3 DNA sequence: TGTGCCAGTAGTATAGATACCGGGCAAGAGACCCAGTACTTC.

This clone was seen only a few times. The J gene is TRBJ1-5, the V gene TRBV6-4; no reliable D call. This CDR3 is 13 amino acids long. V was shortened by 2 bases and J by 4 bases, with 6 bases between the two germline ends. From germline, CDR1 is MRHNA and CDR2 SNTAGT. Here the CDR3 DNA reads TGTGCCAGCAGTGACGGTATAAATCAGCCCCAGCATTTT. Encoded protein: CASSDGINQPQHF.

The chain is built from TRBV5-5 and TRBJ1-1, with D unclear. CDR3 size: 14 residues. Per germline, CDR1 SGHKS and CDR2 YYEKEE (reference sequence). V dropped 0 bases and J dropped 1 base, with 7 bases sitting between them. The CDR3 loop reads CASSLVVKNTEAFF. The CDR3 region has the DNA TGTGCCAGCAGCTTGGTAGTCAAGAACACTGAAGCTTTCTTT.

V and J are TRBV2 and TRBJ2-7; maybe TRBD1 (5 bases). The CDR3 is 15 residues long. V lost 4 bases to trimming and J lost 3 bases, with 16 bases between them. Germline loops: CDR1 SNHLY, CDR2 FYNNEI. CDR3 amino acids: CASSAVRDIYYEQYF. DNA for the CDR3: TGTGCCAGCAGTGCAGTCAGGGATATATACTACGAGCAGTACTTC.

V usage is TRBV4-2 and J usage is TRBJ2-1, with 7 bases lining up with TRBD1. This CDR3 comprises 17 residues. CDR1 is LGHNA, CDR2 YNFKEQ, per germline. Trimming removed 0 bases from V and 7 bases from J; junction bases left unmatched: 12. Here the CDR3 DNA reads TGTGCCAGCAGCCAAGATGACAGGGTAAATGTCGAAAATGAGCAGTTCTTC. Its protein is CASSQDDRVNVENEQFF.

This chain connects TRBV4-1 to TRBJ1-2; D is ambiguous. CDR1 and CDR2 from the germline V gene are MGHRA and YSYEKL. V lost 1 base and J lost 4, with 10 bases in between. The CDR3 loop spans 14 amino acids. For the CDR3, the DNA is TGCGCCAGCAGCCAAGTCGGGAACCTCTATGGCTACACCTTC. Translating it yields CASSQVGNLYGYTF.

This clone showed up just once. CDR3 nucleotides: TGTGCCAGCAGCTTAATGGGGGGCGACACTGAAGCTTTCTTT. Translation gives CASSLMGGDTEAFF. The V and J genes are TRBV7-9 and TRBJ1-1; D perhaps matches TRBD1 (6 bases). Between the trimmed V and J ends, which lost 2 bases and 3 bases, there was a span of 10 bases. CDR1 is SEHNR and CDR2 is FQNEAQ in the germline V gene (reference sequence). The CDR3 has 14 residues.

This clone was found once. The chain uses TRBV27 and TRBJ1-2; 7 positions agree with TRBD1. The germline gives CDR1 MNHEY, CDR2 SMNVEV (reference sequence). This CDR3 is built from 13 residues. V was pared by 3 bases and J by 8 bases, with 6 bases of the junction left unmatched. Here the CDR3 reads CASSLTGQRGYTF. The DNA for the CDR3 is TGTGCCAGCAGTTTGACAGGGCAGAGGGGCTACACCTTC.

This chain joins TRBV5-1 and TRBJ2-7; 8 bases line up with TRBD1. This CDR3 has 14 amino acids. CDR1 is SGHRS, CDR2 YFSETQ, per germline. V gave up 4 bases and J gave up 2 bases; unmatched junction bases: 5. Here the CDR3 reads CASSQGQGPYEQYF. Here the CDR3 DNA reads TGCGCCAGCAGCCAAGGACAGGGCCCCTACGAGCAGTACTTC.

The chain has TRBV19 and TRBJ2-2, with no clear D. The CDR3 runs to 13 residues. The V end was cut by 4 bases, the J end by 3 bases, with 6 bases between. Germline CDR1 reads LNHDA; CDR2 reads SQIVND (reference sequence). CDR3 bases: TGTGCCAGTAGTAGACCTTACACCGGGGAGCTGTTTTTT. The encoded protein is CASSRPYTGELFF.

The rearrangement joins TRBV30 to TRBJ1-2; D is undetermined. Germline V CDR1 and CDR2: GTSNPN, SVGIG (reference sequence). The CDR3 is 13 residues long. V shed 3 bases and J shed 0 bases, with 8 bases lying between them. The CDR3 protein is CAWRPSSNYGYTF. DNA of the CDR3: TGTGCCTGGAGACCGAGTTCTAACTATGGCTACACCTTC.

This clone has only a few counts. The genes are TRBV19 and TRBJ1-6, with TRBD1 matching over 8 bases. The CDR3 sequence is 14 residues long. Losses at the gene ends were 3 bases for V and 8 bases for J; bases not matched to a gene: 3. Germline-derived CDR1 and CDR2 are LNHDA and SQIVND (reference sequence). The CDR3 DNA sequence: TGTGCCAGTAGTATCACAGGGGGTTATTCACCCCTCCACTTT. It yields the protein CASSITGGYSPLHF.

This clone has only one observation. V and J are TRBV19 and TRBJ2-2; 9 bases fit TRBD2. Germline V CDR1 and CDR2: LNHDA, SQIVND (reference sequence). J gave up 4 bases and V 10 bases, and 7 bases lay outside the gene matches. The CDR3 runs to 14 residues. The CDR3 DNA reads TGTGCCACTGCCCCTAGCGGGGTCACCGGGGAGCTGTTTTTT. Its translation: CATAPSGVTGELFF.

The chain combines TRBV3-1 (or the pseudogene TRBV3-2) with TRBJ2-5; no clear D gene. Germline CDR1 reads LGHDT; CDR2 reads YNNKEL (reference sequence). The CDR3 is made up of 13 amino acids. V lost 0 bases and J lost 6, with 8 bases in between. The CDR3 DNA is TGTGCCAGCAGCCAAGAACCCATAAAGACCCAGTACTTC. Protein: CASSQEPIKTQYF.

DNA of the CDR3: TGTGCCAGCAGTTTTTCCGCGAACACTGAAGCTTTCTTT. This gives the protein CASSFSANTEAFF. The V call is TRBV12-3 or TRBV12-4, the J call TRBJ1-1; D ambiguous. Trimming took off 3 bases at V and 1 base at J, with 6 bases between the two ends. This CDR3 region has 13 residues.

The chain uses TRBV7-9 and TRBJ1-2; 8 positions match TRBD1. The CDR3 totals 14 residues. Germline assignment: CDR1 SEHNR and CDR2 FQNEAQ (reference sequence). V lost 5 bases, J lost 4 bases, and 6 bases stayed unmatched. The CDR3 reads CASSPTGGSYGYTF. In DNA form, the CDR3 reads TGTGCCAGCAGCCCAACAGGGGGGAGCTATGGCTACACCTTC.

This clone was detected once. V is TRBV2 and J is TRBJ1-4; D remains ambiguous. Germline V CDR1 and CDR2: SNHLY, FYNNEI. Trimming pared 4 bases from V and 0 bases from J, leaving 9 bases between. The CDR3 loop spans 15 amino acids. CDR3 nucleotides: TGTGCCAGCAGTGTCCTCCAGGCAACTAATGAAAAACTGTTTTTT. This translates into CASSVLQATNEKLFF.